The 2 T cell receptor beta chains below come from one sample, sequenced in a study of patients and donors after allogeneic stem cell transplantation. TCRdb re-called the RT-PCR reads through MiXCR, storing one row per CDR3 protein. Altogether about 960,000 distinct CDR3 sequences are present, approximately 19% being singletons, with the ten largest covering 5% to 6.5%. Source material: blood, either unsorted or a sorted T cell fraction (not recorded which). Every receptor here comes from a human donor who was either an allogeneic HSCT recipient or a stem cell or donor lymphocyte infusion donor (not recorded which). It is not recorded whose cells these are; they may come from a transplant donor.

The chain joins TRBV20-1 to TRBJ2-2, with D possibly TRBD1 on 7 matching bases. V lost 4 bases and J lost 7, with 16 bases in between. This CDR3 is 14 amino acids long. Germline assignment: CDR1 DFQATT and CDR2 SNEGSKA (reference sequence). CDR3 protein: CSATRTGGGGELFF. CDR3 DNA: TGCAGTGCTACCAGGACAGGAGGGGGCGGGGAGCTGTTTTTT.

The genes are TRBV12-3 or TRBV12-4 and TRBJ1-1; 7 bases map to TRBD1. The length of the CDR3 is 14 residues. V was pared by 1 base and J by 8 bases, with 7 bases of the junction left unmatched. CDR3 DNA sequence: TGTGCCAGCAGTTTAGACGACAGGGTAAAGGAAGCTTTCTTT. This encodes CASSLDDRVKEAFF.